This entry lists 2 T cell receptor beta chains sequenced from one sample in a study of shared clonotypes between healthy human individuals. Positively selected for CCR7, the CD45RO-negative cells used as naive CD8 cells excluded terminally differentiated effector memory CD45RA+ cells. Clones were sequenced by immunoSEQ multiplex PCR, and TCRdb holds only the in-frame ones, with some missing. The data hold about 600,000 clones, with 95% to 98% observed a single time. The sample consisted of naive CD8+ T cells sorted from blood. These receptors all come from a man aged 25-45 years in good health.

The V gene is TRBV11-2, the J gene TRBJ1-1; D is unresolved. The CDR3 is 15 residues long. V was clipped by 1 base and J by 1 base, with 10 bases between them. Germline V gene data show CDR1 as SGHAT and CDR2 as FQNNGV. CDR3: CASSLGRTGNTEAFF. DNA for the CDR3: TGTGCCAGCAGCTTAGGCCGGACGGGGAACACTGAAGCTTTCTTT. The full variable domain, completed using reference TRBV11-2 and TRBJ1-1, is EAGVAQSPRYKIIEKRQSVAFWCNPISGHATLYWYQQILGQGPKLLIQFQNNGVVDDSQLPKDRFSAERLKGVDSTLKIQPAKLEDSAVYLCASSLGRTGNTEAFFGQGTRLTVV.

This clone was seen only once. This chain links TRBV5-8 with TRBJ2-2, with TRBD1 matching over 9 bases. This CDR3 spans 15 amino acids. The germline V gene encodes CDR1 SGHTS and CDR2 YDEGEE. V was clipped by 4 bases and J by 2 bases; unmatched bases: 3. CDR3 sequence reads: CASSRTGVNTGELFF. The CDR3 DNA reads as TGTGCCAGCAGCCGGACAGGGGTTAACACCGGGGAGCTGTTTTTT. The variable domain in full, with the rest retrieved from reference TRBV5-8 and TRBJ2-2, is EAGVTQSPTHLIKTRGQQATLRCSPISGHTSVYWYQQALGLGLQFLLWYDEGEERNRGNFPPRFSGRQFPNYSSELNVNALELEDSALYLCASSRTGVNTGELFFGEGSRLTVL.